This is a list of T cell receptor beta chains from one sample in a study of cytomegalovirus exposure and HLA in healthy donors. Using immunoSEQ multiplex PCR, the repertoire was profiled, and TCRdb retains in-frame clones only, with some absent. Of about 160,000 clones in the sample, roughly 90% are singletons; the top ten hold approximately 2%. The sample taken for sequencing was PBMCs. The receptors were sampled from a woman aged 18-29 years in good health and CMV-seronegative. Both conserved end residues are part of each CDR3. The order of the fields is clone size, D gene, J gene, V gene, CDR3 DNA, CDR3 protein. The D gene is left open where the match is weak. Where a row states a size, it is once, few, many or the class of an expanded clone; other rows omit it.

clone size: few; D gene: TRBD1; J gene: TRBJ1-4; V gene: TRBV7-8; CDR3 DNA: TGTGCCAGCAGACAACAGGGGGGTACAACTAATGAAAAACTGTTTTTT; CDR3 protein: CASRQQGGTTNEKLFF
clone size: NA; D gene: TRBD1; J gene: TRBJ1-4; V gene: TRBV6-5; CDR3 DNA: TGTGCCAGCAGTACCGGGACAGGGAACGAAAAACTGTTTTTT; CDR3 protein: CASSTGTGNEKLFF
clone size: NA; D gene: TRBD2; J gene: TRBJ2-7; V gene: TRBV6-5; CDR3 DNA: TGTGCCAGCAGCCCATCTAGCGGGGGTCCCTACGAGCAGTACTTC; CDR3 protein: CASSPSSGGPYEQYF
clone size: NA; D gene: NA; J gene: TRBJ2-1; V gene: TRBV7-9; CDR3 DNA: TGTGCCAGCAGCTTAGGCGGTCACTATGAGCAGTTCTTC; CDR3 protein: CASSLGGHYEQFF
clone size: NA; D gene: TRBD1; J gene: TRBJ2-3; V gene: TRBV5-1; CDR3 DNA: TGCGCCAGCAGCTTGGCGGGACAGGGAGTCACAGATACGCAGTATTTT; CDR3 protein: CASSLAGQGVTDTQYF
clone size: NA; D gene: NA; J gene: TRBJ1-5; V gene: TRBV15; CDR3 DNA: TGTGCCACCAGCAGTGGAGGGCTCCAGCCCCAGCATTTT; CDR3 protein: CATSSGGLQPQHF
clone size: once; D gene: TRBD1; J gene: TRBJ2-1; V gene: TRBV2; CDR3 DNA: TGTGCCAGCAGCGCCGGGACAGCCTACAATGAGCAGTTCTTC; CDR3 protein: CASSAGTAYNEQFF
clone size: NA; D gene: TRBD2; J gene: TRBJ2-5; V gene: TRBV7-2; CDR3 DNA: TGTGCCAGCAGCCCAACGGGAAGTAGCGGGATTAAAGAGACCCAGTACTTC; CDR3 protein: CASSPTGSSGIKETQYF
clone size: NA; D gene: TRBD1; J gene: TRBJ1-6; V gene: TRBV2; CDR3 DNA: TGTGCCAGCAGCCCCGGGACAGATAATTCACCCCTCCACTTT; CDR3 protein: CASSPGTDNSPLHF
clone size: NA; D gene: TRBD1; J gene: TRBJ1-5; V gene: TRBV27; CDR3 DNA: TGTGCCAGCAGTTCGGACAGGTACAATCAGCCCCAGCATTTT; CDR3 protein: CASSSDRYNQPQHF
clone size: NA; D gene: NA; J gene: TRBJ2-7; V gene: TRBV25-1; CDR3 DNA: TGTGCCAGCAGTGCCTCGTACGAGCAGTACTTC; CDR3 protein: CASSASYEQYF
clone size: NA; D gene: NA; J gene: TRBJ1-5; V gene: TRBV14; CDR3 DNA: TGTGCCAGCAGCCCCCAGATGAATCAGCCCCAGCATTTT; CDR3 protein: CASSPQMNQPQHF
clone size: NA; D gene: TRBD2; J gene: TRBJ2-7; V gene: TRBV28; CDR3 DNA: TGTGCCAGCAGTTTACCTTTAGCGGGTCCCCTTATTGAGCAGTACTTC; CDR3 protein: CASSLPLAGPLIEQYF